The 19 T cell receptor beta chains below come from one sample, sequenced in a study of vaccination and CD4 T cells after COVID-19. Sample treatment: 10-day PBMC culture with coronavirus spike peptide pools or control peptides (ViraFEST assay). These receptors have no identified antigens. The Oncomine TCR Beta short-read assay was what sequenced the DNA obtained from cultured CD4+ T cells. TCRdb re-analysed the PCR reads in MiXCR, keeping a single row per CDR3 protein. The sample has around 21,000 distinct CDR3 sequences, roughly 47% seen once. Sequencing input: CD4+ T cells from blood, cultured in vitro. The source is a human donor who had recovered from COVID-19.

The chain uses TRBV9 and TRBJ2-5; D may correspond to TRBD1 or TRBD2 (5 bases each). Germline V gene data show CDR1 as SGDLS and CDR2 as YYNGEE. The germline V and J ends were trimmed by 0 bases and 2 bases, with 14 bases remaining between them. This CDR3 contains 16 residues. CDR3 in amino acids: CASSVGEGTGQETQYF. Written as DNA, the CDR3 is TGTGCCAGCAGCGTAGGCGAGGGGACCGGACAAGAGACCCAGTACTTC.

The V call is TRBV25-1, the J call TRBJ1-1; possibly TRBD1 for D (6 bases). The CDR3 runs 13 residues. Germline loops: CDR1 MGHDK, CDR2 SYGVNS. The ends were cut back, 6 bases at V and 2 bases at J, with 10 bases in the middle. This chain's CDR3 is CASSLTGNTEAFF. The CDR3, as DNA: TGTGCCAGCAGCCTGACAGGTAACACTGAAGCTTTCTTT.

This clonotype came up a few times. This chain joins TRBV19 and TRBJ1-2; no reliable D call. The CDR3 contains 15 residues. The ends were cut back, 1 base at V and 3 bases at J, with 12 bases in the middle. Germline V gene lookup returns CDR1 LNHDA and CDR2 SQIVND (reference sequence). The CDR3 reads CASSIGRLEDYGYTF. The CDR3 bases are TGTGCCAGTAGTATAGGACGGCTTGAGGACTATGGCTACACCTTC.

V usage is TRBV25-1 and J usage is TRBJ1-2; TRBD1 might be the D (6 bases). CDR1 MGHDK and CDR2 SYGVNS come from the germline V gene. This CDR3 contains 13 residues. Trimming shortened V by 2 bases and J by 8 bases, and 12 bases separated the two germline ends. The CDR3 protein is CASSEPQGRGYTF. The CDR3 DNA sequence: TGTGCCAGCAGTGAACCCCAGGGGCGCGGCTACACCTTC.

This clonotype appeared a few times. The chain joins TRBV20-1 to TRBJ2-1; D ambiguous. The CDR3 extends over 11 amino acids. Germline assignment: CDR1 DFQATT and CDR2 SNEGSKA (reference sequence). V lost 0 bases to trimming and J lost 7 bases, with 4 bases between them. In DNA form, the CDR3 reads TGCAGTGCTAGAGAAGTGAATGAGCAGTTCTTC. It specifies CSAREVNEQFF.

This chain links TRBV24-1 with TRBJ1-2; 7 positions match TRBD1. The CDR3 is 14 residues long. The germline V gene encodes CDR1 KGHDR and CDR2 SFDVKD. The junction had 7 bases not matched to a gene; V was cut back by 2 bases and J by 8 bases. Written as DNA, the CDR3 is TGTGCCACCAGTGATTCGACAGGGTCCCGAGGCTACACCTTC. It translates to CATSDSTGSRGYTF.

The V and J genes are TRBV12-3 or TRBV12-4 and TRBJ2-4; D gene unclear. The CDR3 is 11 residues long. The V gene lost 8 bases and the J gene lost 3 bases, with 5 bases spanning the gap. The CDR3 nucleotides read TGTGCCAGCTCCGGCAAAAACATTCAGTACTTC. As protein: CASSGKNIQYF.

The J gene is TRBJ1-6, the V gene TRBV6-1; D gene unclear. The germline V and J ends were trimmed by 6 bases and 10 bases, with 16 bases remaining between them. CDR1 is MNHNS, CDR2 SASEGT, per germline. This CDR3 spans 14 amino acids. For the CDR3, the DNA is TGTGCCAGCAGCACCCAACGGGGAGGGTCACCCCTCCACTTT. This gives the protein CASSTQRGGSPLHF.

This clonotype was seen a handful of times. This sequence joins TRBV27 and TRBJ2-3; 9 bases line up with TRBD1. J lost 2 bases, V lost 6 bases, and 9 bases had no gene match. This CDR3 has 16 residues. CDR1 MNHEY and CDR2 SMNVEV come from the germline V gene (reference sequence). This CDR3 reads CASSKGRDRVTDTQYF. The CDR3 bases are TGTGCCAGCAGCAAAGGCCGGGACAGGGTCACAGATACGCAGTATTTT.

The V call is TRBV20-1, the J call TRBJ1-2; D is possibly TRBD1 (5 bases). This CDR3 region has 16 residues. The germline CDR1 and CDR2 sequences are DFQATT and SNEGSKA (reference sequence). Trimming removed 0 bases at V and 3 bases at J, with 17 bases between. The CDR3, as DNA: TGCAGTGCTAGAGATTTCAGGGAGTCCCTGGACTATGGCTACACCTTC. Translating gives CSARDFRESLDYGYTF.

The rearrangement uses TRBV11-3 and TRBJ2-3; 8 bases agree with TRBD2. The CDR3 contains 15 residues. The V and J ends lost 5 bases and 0 bases, in that order; junction bases with no gene match: 4. CDR1 and CDR2 from the germline V gene are SGHNT and YENEEA. In nucleotides, the CDR3 is TGTGCCAGCAGCCAGACTAGCGTCAGCACAGATACGCAGTATTTT. Its translation: CASSQTSVSTDTQYF.

CDR3: CASSLGQVLPLHF. CDR3 DNA: TGTGCCAGCAGCCTCGGACAGGTTCTGCCCCTCCACTTT. The gene calls are TRBV7-6 and TRBJ1-6; 7 bases line up with TRBD1. Trimming cost V 5 bases and J 13 bases; bases outside gene matches: 8. Germline V CDR1 and CDR2: SGHVS, FNYEAQ. The CDR3 runs to 13 residues.

A few counts support this clonotype. This rearrangement joins TRBV7-8 to TRBJ2-7, with D possibly being TRBD1 (6 bases). This CDR3 has 14 residues. Germline V lookup: CDR1 SGHVS, CDR2 FQNEAQ. The V end lost 4 bases, the J end lost 5 bases, and 15 bases lay between the germline ends. The CDR3 region is CASSSRDTTHEQYF. In nucleotides, the CDR3 is TGTGCCAGCAGCTCCCGGGACACCACCCACGAGCAGTACTTC.

This sequence joins TRBV6-2 or TRBV6-3 and TRBJ1-1; the match to TRBD1 covers 8 bases. The CDR3 has 13 residues. CDR1 MNHEY and CDR2 SVGEGT come from the germline V gene. Trimming removed 5 bases from V and 5 bases from J; junction bases left unmatched: 4. The chain's CDR3 is CASSNRQGTEAFF. The CDR3 DNA follows: TGTGCCAGCAGTAACCGACAGGGGACTGAAGCTTTCTTT.

The chain has TRBV27 and TRBJ2-3; D is uncertain. V was shortened by 6 bases and J by 0 bases, with 4 bases between the two germline ends. The CDR3 has 12 amino acids. The germline V gene encodes CDR1 MNHEY and CDR2 SMNVEV (reference sequence). The CDR3 DNA follows: TGTGCCAGCAGATCTAGCACAGATACGCAGTATTTT. Its translation: CASRSSTDTQYF.

A few counts support this clonotype. The rearrangement uses TRBV7-9 and TRBJ1-1; 8 bases are a match to TRBD1. Per the germline V gene, CDR1 is SEHNR and CDR2 is FQNEAQ (reference sequence). This CDR3 has 14 amino acids. V lost 5 bases and J lost 4; bases outside the gene matches: 6. The CDR3 DNA follows: TGTGCCAGCAGCCTCAGGACAGGGCCCACTGAAGCTTTCTTT. This sequence encodes CASSLRTGPTEAFF.

This clonotype was detected only once. This sequence joins TRBV30 and TRBJ1-5; 7 positions match TRBD1. Germline V gene data show CDR1 as GTSNPN and CDR2 as SVGIG (reference sequence). This CDR3 comprises 14 residues. J lost 4 bases, V lost 0 bases, and 3 bases had no gene match. This chain's CDR3 is CAWSVKGANQPQHF. As DNA, the CDR3 is TGTGCCTGGAGTGTAAAGGGGGCGAATCAGCCCCAGCATTTT.

The chain couples TRBV6-2 or TRBV6-3 to TRBJ1-2, with 9 bases fitting TRBD1. V shed 0 bases and J 7 bases; nucleotides not matched to a gene: 6. Germline loops: CDR1 MNHEY, CDR2 SVGEGT. The CDR3 covers 15 residues. For the CDR3, the DNA is TGTGCCAGCAGTTACTCCCGGGACAGGGCATTTGGCTACACCTTC. It is translated as CASSYSRDRAFGYTF.

The chain employs TRBV11-3 and TRBJ2-7; D uncertain. The ends were cut back, 0 bases at V and 7 bases at J, with 7 bases in the middle. Germline CDR1 reads SGHNT; CDR2 reads YENEEA. The CDR3 is made up of 12 amino acids. CDR3 amino acids: CASSLDLGEQYF. Here the CDR3 DNA reads TGTGCCAGCAGCTTAGATCTCGGGGAGCAGTACTTC.